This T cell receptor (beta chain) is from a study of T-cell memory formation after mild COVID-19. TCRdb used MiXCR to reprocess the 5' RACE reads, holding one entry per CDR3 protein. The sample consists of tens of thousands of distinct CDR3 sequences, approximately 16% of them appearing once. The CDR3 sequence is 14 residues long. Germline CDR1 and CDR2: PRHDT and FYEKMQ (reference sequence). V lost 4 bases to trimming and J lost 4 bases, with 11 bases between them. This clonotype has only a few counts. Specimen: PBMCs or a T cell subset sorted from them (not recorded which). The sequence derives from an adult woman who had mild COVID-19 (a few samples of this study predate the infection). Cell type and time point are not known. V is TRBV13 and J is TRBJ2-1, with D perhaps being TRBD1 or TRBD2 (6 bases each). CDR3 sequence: CASSSGAGYNEQFF. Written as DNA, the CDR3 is TGTGCCAGCAGCTCGGGGGCCGGTTACAATGAGCAGTTCTTC.